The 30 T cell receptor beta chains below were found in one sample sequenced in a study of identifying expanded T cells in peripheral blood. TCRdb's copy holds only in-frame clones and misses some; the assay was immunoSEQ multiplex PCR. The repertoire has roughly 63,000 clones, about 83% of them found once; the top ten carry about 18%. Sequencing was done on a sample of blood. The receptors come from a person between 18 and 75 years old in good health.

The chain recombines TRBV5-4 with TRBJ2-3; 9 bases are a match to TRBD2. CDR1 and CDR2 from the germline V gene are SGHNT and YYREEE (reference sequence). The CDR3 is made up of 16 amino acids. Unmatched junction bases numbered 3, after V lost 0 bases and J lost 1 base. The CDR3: CASSLVSGGGTDTQYF. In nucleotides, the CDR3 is TGTGCCAGCAGCTTGGTTAGCGGGGGTGGCACAGATACGCAGTATTTT.

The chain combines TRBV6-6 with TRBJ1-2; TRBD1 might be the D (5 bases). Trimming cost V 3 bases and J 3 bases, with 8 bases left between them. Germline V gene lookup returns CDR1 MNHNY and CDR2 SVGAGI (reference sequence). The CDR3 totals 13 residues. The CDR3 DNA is TGTGCCAGCAGTTATGCAGGGCACTATGGCTACACCTTC. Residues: CASSYAGHYGYTF.

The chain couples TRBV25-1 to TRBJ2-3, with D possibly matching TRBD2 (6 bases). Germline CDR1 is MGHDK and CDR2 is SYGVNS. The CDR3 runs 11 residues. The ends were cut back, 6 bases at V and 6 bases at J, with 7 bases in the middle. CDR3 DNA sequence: TGTGCCAGCAGGGGGAGGGATACGCAGTATTTT. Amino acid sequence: CASRGRDTQYF.

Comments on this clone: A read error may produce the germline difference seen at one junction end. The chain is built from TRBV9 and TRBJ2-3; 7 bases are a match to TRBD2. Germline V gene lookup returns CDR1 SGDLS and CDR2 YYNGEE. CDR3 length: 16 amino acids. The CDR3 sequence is CASSVGASGPTHTQYF. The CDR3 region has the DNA TGTGCCAGCAGCGTAGGGGCTAGCGGACCCACACATACGCAGTATTTT.

The CDR3 coding sequence is TGTGCCAGCAGTTTAGGGTGGCTTTTTGGTACGCAGTATTTT. Residues: CASSLGWLFGTQYF. The chain uses TRBV27 and TRBJ2-3; no definite D call. Germline V lookup: CDR1 MNHEY, CDR2 SMNVEV (reference sequence). The CDR3 is 14 amino acids. Trimming took off 2 bases at V and 8 bases at J, with 14 bases between the two ends.

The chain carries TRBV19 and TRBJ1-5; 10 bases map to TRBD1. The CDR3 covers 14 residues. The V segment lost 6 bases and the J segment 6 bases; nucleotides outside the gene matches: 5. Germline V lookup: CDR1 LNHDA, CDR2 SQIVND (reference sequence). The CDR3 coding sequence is TGTGCCAGTAGGATGACAGGGGGCGGTCAGCCCCAGCATTTT. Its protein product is CASRMTGGGQPQHF.

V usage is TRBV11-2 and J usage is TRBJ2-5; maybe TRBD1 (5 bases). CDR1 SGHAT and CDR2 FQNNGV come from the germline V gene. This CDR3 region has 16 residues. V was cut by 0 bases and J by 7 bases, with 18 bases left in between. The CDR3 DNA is TGTGCCAGCAGCTTAGAAGGGCTTCGGGTCAGGGCGACCCAGTACTTC. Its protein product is CASSLEGLRVRATQYF. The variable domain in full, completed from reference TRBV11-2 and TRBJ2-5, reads EAGVAQSPRYKIIEKRQSVAFWCNPISGHATLYWYQQILGQGPKLLIQFQNNGVVDDSQLPKDRFSAERLKGVDSTLKIQPAKLEDSAVYLCASSLEGLRVRATQYFGPGTRLLVL.

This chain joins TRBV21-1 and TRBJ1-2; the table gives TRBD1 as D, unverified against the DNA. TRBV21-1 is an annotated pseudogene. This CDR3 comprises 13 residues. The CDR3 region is CASTRGLVYGYTF. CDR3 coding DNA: TGTGCCAGCACCAGGGGGCTCGTCTATGGCTACACCTTC.

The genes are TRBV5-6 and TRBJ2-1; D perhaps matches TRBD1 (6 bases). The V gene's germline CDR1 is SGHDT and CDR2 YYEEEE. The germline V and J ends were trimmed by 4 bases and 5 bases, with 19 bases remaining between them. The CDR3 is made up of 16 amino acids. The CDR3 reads CASSPDGGLIHNEQFF. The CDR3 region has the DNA TGTGCCAGCAGCCCCGATGGGGGCCTTATCCACAATGAGCAGTTCTTC.

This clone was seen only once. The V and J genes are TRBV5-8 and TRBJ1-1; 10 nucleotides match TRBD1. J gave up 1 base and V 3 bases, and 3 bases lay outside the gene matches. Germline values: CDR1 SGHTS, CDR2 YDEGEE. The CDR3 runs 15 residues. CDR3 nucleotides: TGTGCCAGCAGCTCCGGGACAGGGGCGAACACTGAAGCTTTCTTT. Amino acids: CASSSGTGANTEAFF.

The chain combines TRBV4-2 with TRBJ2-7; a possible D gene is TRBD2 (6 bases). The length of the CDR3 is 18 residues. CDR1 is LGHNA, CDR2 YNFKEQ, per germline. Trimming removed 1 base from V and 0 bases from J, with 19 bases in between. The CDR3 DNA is TGTGCCAGCAGCCAAGGATCAGGGAACCAGCGGGCCTCCTACGAGCAGTACTTC. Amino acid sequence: CASSQGSGNQRASYEQYF.

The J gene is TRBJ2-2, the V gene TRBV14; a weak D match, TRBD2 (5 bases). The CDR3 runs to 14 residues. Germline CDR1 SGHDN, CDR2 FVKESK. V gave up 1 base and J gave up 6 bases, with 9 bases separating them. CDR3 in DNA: TGTGCCAGCAGCCAAGCTACCGGGGCCGGGGAGCTGTTTTTT. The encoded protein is CASSQATGAGELFF.

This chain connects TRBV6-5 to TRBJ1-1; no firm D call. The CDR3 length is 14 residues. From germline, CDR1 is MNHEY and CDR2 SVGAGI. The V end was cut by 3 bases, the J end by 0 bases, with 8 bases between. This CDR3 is CASSYNPMNTEAFF. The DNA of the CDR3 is TGTGCCAGCAGTTATAATCCCATGAACACTGAAGCTTTCTTT.

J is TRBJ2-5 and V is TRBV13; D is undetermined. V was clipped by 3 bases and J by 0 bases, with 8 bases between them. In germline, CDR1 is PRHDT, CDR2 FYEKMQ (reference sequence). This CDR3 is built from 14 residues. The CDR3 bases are TGTGCCAGCAGCTTTCGGTCCCACCAAGAGACCCAGTACTTC. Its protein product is CASSFRSHQETQYF.

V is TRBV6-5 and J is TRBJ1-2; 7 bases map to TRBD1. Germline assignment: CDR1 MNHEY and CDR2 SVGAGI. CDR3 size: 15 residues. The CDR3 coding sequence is TGTGGCACTAGAAGGGTGGACAGGAGGTTGTATGGCTACACCTTC. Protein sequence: CGTRRVDRRLYGYTF.

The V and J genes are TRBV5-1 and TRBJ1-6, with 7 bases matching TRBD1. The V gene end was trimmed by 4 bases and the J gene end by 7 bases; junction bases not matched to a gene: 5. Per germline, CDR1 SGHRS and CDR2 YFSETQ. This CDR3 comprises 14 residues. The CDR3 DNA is TGCGCCAGCAGCCACGGGACAGAAAATTCACCCCTCCACTTT. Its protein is CASSHGTENSPLHF.

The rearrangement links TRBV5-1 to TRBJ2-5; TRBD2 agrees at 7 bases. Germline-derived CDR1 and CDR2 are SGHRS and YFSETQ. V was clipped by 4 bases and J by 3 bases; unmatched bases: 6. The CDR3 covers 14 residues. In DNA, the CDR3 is TGCGCCAGCAGCGGCGGGACTATCGAAGAGACCCAGTACTTC. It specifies CASSGGTIEETQYF.

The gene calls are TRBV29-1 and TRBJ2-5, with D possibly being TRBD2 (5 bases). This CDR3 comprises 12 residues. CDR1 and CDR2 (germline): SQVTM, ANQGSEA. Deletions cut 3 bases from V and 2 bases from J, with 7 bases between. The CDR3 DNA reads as TGCAGCGTTGACGGGGATCAAGAGACCCAGTACTTC. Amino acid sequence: CSVDGDQETQYF.

In DNA, the CDR3 is TGTGCCAGCAGGGGGGTGGGACAGGGTCCCTACGAGCAGTACTTC. Translated: CASRGVGQGPYEQYF. V and J are TRBV6-6 and TRBJ2-7; 9 positions agree with TRBD1. The CDR3 is 15 residues long. V lost 6 bases, J lost 2 bases, and 8 bases stayed unmatched. The germline V gene has CDR1 MNHNY and CDR2 SVGAGI (reference sequence).

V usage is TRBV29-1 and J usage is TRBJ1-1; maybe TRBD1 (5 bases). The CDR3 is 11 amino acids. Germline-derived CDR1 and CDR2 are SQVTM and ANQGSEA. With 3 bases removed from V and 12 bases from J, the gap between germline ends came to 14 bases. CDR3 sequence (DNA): TGCAGCGTTGATCGGGGGTCGAGAACTTTCTTT. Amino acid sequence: CSVDRGSRTFF.

In DNA form, the CDR3 reads TGTGCCAGCAGCTTGGGAACTAGCGGGCCGGCAGATACGCAGTATTTT. It translates to CASSLGTSGPADTQYF. V gene TRBV5-5 combines with J gene TRBJ2-3; TRBD2 matches at 9 bases. Trimming cost V 0 bases and J 4 bases; bases outside gene matches: 6. The CDR3 sequence is 16 residues long. Germline V gene data show CDR1 as SGHKS and CDR2 as YYEKEE (reference sequence).

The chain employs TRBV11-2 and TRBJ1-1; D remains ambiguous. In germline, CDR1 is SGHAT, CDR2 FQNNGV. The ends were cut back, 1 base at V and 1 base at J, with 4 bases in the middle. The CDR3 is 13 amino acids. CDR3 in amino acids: CASSLGRNTEAFF. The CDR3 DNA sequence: TGTGCCAGCAGCTTAGGCAGGAACACTGAAGCTTTCTTT.

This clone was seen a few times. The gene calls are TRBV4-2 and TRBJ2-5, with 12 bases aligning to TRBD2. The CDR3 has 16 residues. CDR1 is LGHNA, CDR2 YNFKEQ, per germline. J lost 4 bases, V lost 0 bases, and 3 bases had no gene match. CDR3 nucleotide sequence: TGTGCCAGCAGCCAAGATTCTAGCGGGGGGGCAGAGACCCAGTACTTC. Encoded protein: CASSQDSSGGAETQYF.

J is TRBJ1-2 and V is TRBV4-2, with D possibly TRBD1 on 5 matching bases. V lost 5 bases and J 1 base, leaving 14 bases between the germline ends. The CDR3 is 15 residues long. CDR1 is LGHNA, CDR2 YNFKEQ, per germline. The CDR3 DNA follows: TGTGCCAGCAGCGGCGAAGCTCAGGGTAACTATGGCTACACCTTC. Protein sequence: CASSGEAQGNYGYTF.

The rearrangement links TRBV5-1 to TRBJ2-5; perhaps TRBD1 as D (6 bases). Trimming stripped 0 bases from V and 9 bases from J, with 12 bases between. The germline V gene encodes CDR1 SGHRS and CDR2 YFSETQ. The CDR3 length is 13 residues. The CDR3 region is CASSLGGGEAQYF. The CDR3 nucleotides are TGCGCCAGCAGCTTGGGAGGGGGTGAGGCCCAGTACTTC.

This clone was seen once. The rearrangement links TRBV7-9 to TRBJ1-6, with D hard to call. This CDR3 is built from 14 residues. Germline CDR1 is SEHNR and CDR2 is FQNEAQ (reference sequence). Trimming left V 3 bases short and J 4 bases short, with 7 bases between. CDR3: CASSFDGYNSPLHF. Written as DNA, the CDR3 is TGTGCCAGCAGCTTCGACGGGTATAATTCACCCCTCCACTTT.

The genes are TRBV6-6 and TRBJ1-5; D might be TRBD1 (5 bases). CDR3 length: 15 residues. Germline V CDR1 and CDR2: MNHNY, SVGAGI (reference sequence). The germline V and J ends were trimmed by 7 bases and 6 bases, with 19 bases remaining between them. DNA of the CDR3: TGTGCCAGCAAGATTCAGGGAATGCGTAGTCAGCCCCAGCATTTT. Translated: CASKIQGMRSQPQHF.

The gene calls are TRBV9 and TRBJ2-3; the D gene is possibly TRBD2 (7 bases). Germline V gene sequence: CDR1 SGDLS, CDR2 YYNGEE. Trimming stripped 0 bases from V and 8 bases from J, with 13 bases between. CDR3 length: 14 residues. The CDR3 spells CASSVAGGGLTQYF. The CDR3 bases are TGTGCCAGCAGCGTAGCAGGCGGGGGCCTTACGCAGTATTTT. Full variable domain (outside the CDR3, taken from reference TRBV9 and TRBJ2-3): DSGVTQTPKHLITATGQRVTLRCSPRSGDLSVYWYQQSLDQGLQFLIQYYNGEERAKGNILERFSAQQFPDLHSELNLSSLELGDSALYFCASSVAGGGLTQYFGPGTRLTVL.

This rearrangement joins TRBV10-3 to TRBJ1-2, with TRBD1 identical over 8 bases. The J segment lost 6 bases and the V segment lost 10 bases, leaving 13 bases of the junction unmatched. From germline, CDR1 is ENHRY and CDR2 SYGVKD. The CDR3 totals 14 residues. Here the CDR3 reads CASQVGTGLNGYTF. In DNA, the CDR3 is TGTGCCAGCCAAGTTGGGACAGGTCTTAATGGCTACACCTTC.

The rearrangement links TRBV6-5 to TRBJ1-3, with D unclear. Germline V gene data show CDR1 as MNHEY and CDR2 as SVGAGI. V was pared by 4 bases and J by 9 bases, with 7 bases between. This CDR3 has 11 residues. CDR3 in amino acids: CASSSPGTIYF. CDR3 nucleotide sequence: TGTGCCAGCAGTTCTCCGGGCACCATATATTTT.